Listed below are T cell receptor beta chains from one sample, sequenced in a study of preoperative IRX-2 immunotherapy in early breast cancer. Sequenced by immunoSEQ multiplex PCR; TCRdb stores in-frame clones only, minus some. The sample includes over 25,000 clones, approximately 75% seen only once; the top ten take 1% to 1.5%. Sequencing was performed on lymph node tissue, taken after IRX-2 immunotherapy. These receptors were collected from a human donor with breast cancer. CDR3s include the opening cysteine and the closing phenylalanine or tryptophan. D genes are given only for firm matches. Where a row states a size, it is once, few, many or the class of an expanded clone; other rows omit it.

v_call: TRBV5-1
clone_size: .
d_call: TRBD2
j_call: TRBJ2-5
cdr3_nt: TGCGCCAGCATCGGAGGTAGCGGGGGGGCAGGTGAGACCCAGTACTTC
cdr3_aa: CASIGGSGGAGETQYF

v_call: TRBV15
clone_size: .
d_call: .
j_call: TRBJ2-6
cdr3_nt: TGTGCCACCAGCAGGCCGAGCAGCTCTGGGGCCAACGTCCTGACTTTC
cdr3_aa: CATSRPSSSGANVLTF

v_call: TRBV28
clone_size: .
d_call: .
j_call: TRBJ1-4
cdr3_nt: TGTGCCAGCAGTTTCCCCGGGACAACTAATGAAAAACTGTTTTTT
cdr3_aa: CASSFPGTTNEKLFF

v_call: TRBV18
clone_size: .
d_call: TRBD1
j_call: TRBJ1-2
cdr3_nt: TGTGCCAGCTCACCACAGGGGGCGGAGGGCTACACCTTC
cdr3_aa: CASSPQGAEGYTF

v_call: TRBV7-6
clone_size: .
d_call: .
j_call: TRBJ1-5
cdr3_nt: TGTGCCAGCAGCTTGCGGTTAGGTGATCAGCCCCAGCATTTT
cdr3_aa: CASSLRLGDQPQHF

v_call: TRBV19
clone_size: .
d_call: .
j_call: TRBJ1-1
cdr3_nt: TGTGCCAGTAGTAGATCGGGGGAGGTTACTGAAGCTTTCTTT
cdr3_aa: CASSRSGEVTEAFF

v_call: TRBV19
clone_size: few
d_call: .
j_call: TRBJ1-3
cdr3_nt: TGTGCCAGTAGTGCCTTCCCGGCGGGGAGCACCATATATTTT
cdr3_aa: CASSAFPAGSTIYF

v_call: TRBV18
clone_size: .
d_call: TRBD1
j_call: TRBJ2-7
cdr3_nt: TGTGCCAGCTCCACAGGGGCCGCCTACGAGCAGTACTTC
cdr3_aa: CASSTGAAYEQYF

v_call: TRBV6-7
clone_size: few
d_call: .
j_call: TRBJ1-5
cdr3_nt: TGTGCCAGCAGTTCAGGGACCTCACGGGGGCCCCAGCATTTT
cdr3_aa: CASSSGTSRGPQHF

v_call: TRBV10-2
clone_size: .
d_call: TRBD1
j_call: TRBJ2-3
cdr3_nt: TGCGCCAGCAGCCCCGGGACAGGGTCGGATACGCAGTATTTT
cdr3_aa: CASSPGTGSDTQYF

v_call: TRBV9
clone_size: .
d_call: .
j_call: TRBJ1-5
cdr3_nt: TGTGCCAGCACTCTAAACCTCAATCAGCCCCAGCATTTT
cdr3_aa: CASTLNLNQPQHF

v_call: TRBV8-2
clone_size: .
d_call: .
j_call: TRBJ1-5
cdr3_nt: TGTGCCAGTTCACAAACCTCCAATCAGCCCCAGCATTTT
cdr3_aa: CASSQTSNQPQHF

v_call: TRBV18
clone_size: .
d_call: .
j_call: TRBJ1-3
cdr3_nt: TGTGCCAGCTCACCACCGGGCGGGGCGTGGAACACCATATATTTT
cdr3_aa: CASSPPGGAWNTIYF

v_call: TRBV19
clone_size: .
d_call: .
j_call: TRBJ1-5
cdr3_nt: TGTGCCAGTAGTACTCAGGGGAATCAGCCCCAGCATTTT
cdr3_aa: CASSTQGNQPQHF

v_call: TRBV30
clone_size: .
d_call: .
j_call: TRBJ1-1
cdr3_nt: TGTGCCTGGAGTGTAAGAGCTGAAGCTTTCTTT
cdr3_aa: CAWSVRAEAFF

v_call: TRBV5-1
clone_size: .
d_call: TRBD1
j_call: TRBJ2-2
cdr3_nt: TGCGCCAGCAGCTTGTCCGGCAGGGGGCGAATAGACGGGGAGCTGTTTTTT
cdr3_aa: CASSLSGRGRIDGELFF

v_call: TRBV6-8
clone_size: .
d_call: .
j_call: TRBJ1-3
cdr3_nt: TGTGCCAGCAGTTATCGGGGGAATCCTGGAAACACCATATATTTT
cdr3_aa: CASSYRGNPGNTIYF

v_call: TRBV7-6
clone_size: .
d_call: .
j_call: TRBJ2-1
cdr3_nt: TGTGCCAGCAGCTTGAGGTTGGCCCTCAGCTCCTACAATGAGCAGTTCTTC
cdr3_aa: CASSLRLALSSYNEQFF

v_call: TRBV18
clone_size: few
d_call: .
j_call: TRBJ2-2
cdr3_nt: TGTGCCAGCTCATCGGGATTAGGCACCGGGGAGCTGTTTTTT
cdr3_aa: CASSSGLGTGELFF

v_call: TRBV19
clone_size: .
d_call: TRBD1
j_call: TRBJ1-5
cdr3_nt: TGTGCCAGTAGTACGACAGGGAGCAATCAGCCCCAGCATTTT
cdr3_aa: CASSTTGSNQPQHF

v_call: TRBV19
clone_size: .
d_call: .
j_call: TRBJ2-3
cdr3_nt: TGTGCCAGTAGTGCCAGGGGTACAGATACGCAGTATTTT
cdr3_aa: CASSARGTDTQYF

v_call: TRBV6-8
clone_size: .
d_call: TRBD2
j_call: TRBJ2-1
cdr3_nt: TGTGCCACTTCACGGGGGGGCAGTGAGCAGTTCTTC
cdr3_aa: CATSRGGSEQFF